This T cell receptor beta chain was recorded in a study of T cell changes during pregnancy in multiple sclerosis. Only in-frame clones appear in the TCRdb table, and some are missing; sequencing was by immunoSEQ multiplex PCR. The sample lists about 40,000 clones; roughly 92% were seen once. This CDR3 comprises 15 residues. Looked up from germline, CDR1 is SEHNR and CDR2 is FQNEAQ (reference sequence). Trimming took 5 bases from V and 4 from J; bases not matched to a gene: 10. This specimen was peripheral blood, taken before pregnancy. The chain is built from TRBV7-9 and TRBJ2-7, with TRBD1 identical over 8 bases. The sequence was collected from a female donor with multiple sclerosis, enrolled in a pregnancy study. This chain's CDR3 is CASSRSRDRTYEQYF. Written as DNA, the CDR3 is TGTGCCAGCAGCCGTAGTAGGGACAGGACTTACGAGCAGTACTTC.